This T cell receptor beta chain was obtained from a study of beta chain features in type 1 diabetes. General study results and limits: When Type 1 diabetes patients were examined, their TCRB CDR3s proved moderately but significantly shorter in all four CD4+ subsets.

In germline, CDR1 is LNHDA, CDR2 SQIVND (reference sequence). The germline V and J ends were trimmed by 4 bases and 1 base, with 8 bases remaining between them. This CDR3 contains 13 residues. All of the isolated RNA was reverse transcribed, so expressed TCRB transcripts were sequenced. Here immunoSEQ multiplex PCR was the method, and the copy in TCRdb shows in-frame clones only, minus some. The table has 600,000 or so clones, around 12% seen once. With respect to this clone: Antigen specificity is unknown.

J is TRBJ2-7 and V is TRBV19, with a weak D call TRBD1 (6 bases). The source material was naive CD4+ T cells from blood. This sequence was found in a young man with type 1 diabetes. The CDR3 is CASSRTESYEQYF. The CDR3 DNA reads as TGTGCCAGTAGTAGGACAGAATCCTACGAGCAGTACTTC.